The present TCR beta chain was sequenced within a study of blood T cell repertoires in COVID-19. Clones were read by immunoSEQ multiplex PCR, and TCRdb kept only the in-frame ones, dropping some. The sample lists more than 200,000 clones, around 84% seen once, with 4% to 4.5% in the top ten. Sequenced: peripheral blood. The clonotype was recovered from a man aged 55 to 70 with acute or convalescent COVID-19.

The chain's CDR3 is CASSQGTGGFQETQYF. For the CDR3, the DNA is TGCGCCAGCAGCCAAGGGACAGGGGGCTTCCAAGAGACCCAGTACTTC. The chain employs TRBV4-1 and TRBJ2-5; TRBD1 aligns across 11 bases. Germline CDR1 reads MGHRA; CDR2 reads YSYEKL. This CDR3 has 16 amino acids. V gave up 1 base and J gave up 1 base; unmatched junction bases: 2.